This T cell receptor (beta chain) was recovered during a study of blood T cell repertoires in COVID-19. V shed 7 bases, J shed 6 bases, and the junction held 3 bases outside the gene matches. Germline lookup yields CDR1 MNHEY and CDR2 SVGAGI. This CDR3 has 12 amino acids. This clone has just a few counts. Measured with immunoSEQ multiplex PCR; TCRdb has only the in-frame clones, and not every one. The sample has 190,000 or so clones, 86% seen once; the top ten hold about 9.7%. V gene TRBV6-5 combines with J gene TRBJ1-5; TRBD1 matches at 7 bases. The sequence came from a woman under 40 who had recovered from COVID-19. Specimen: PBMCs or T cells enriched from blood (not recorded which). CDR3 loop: CASNNRGQPQHF. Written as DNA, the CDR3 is TGTGCCAGCAACAACAGGGGTCAGCCCCAGCATTTT.